The 4 T cell receptor beta chains in this list originate from one sample, sequenced in a study of cytomegalovirus exposure and HLA in healthy donors. Primers: 60 Vbeta forward and 13 Jbeta reverse. The repertoire was sequenced with immunoSEQ multiplex PCR; TCRdb's copy has only in-frame clones and lacks some. The sample consists of 120,000 or so clones, about 80% of them appearing once. Sequenced sample: PBMCs. Receptor source: a man aged 25-45 years in good health and CMV-seronegative.

This chain joins TRBV9 and TRBJ1-2; perhaps TRBD1 as D (6 bases). Trimming took off 0 bases at V and 4 bases at J, with 10 bases between the two ends. This CDR3 is built from 14 residues. Per germline, CDR1 SGDLS and CDR2 YYNGEE. In nucleotides, the CDR3 is TGTGCCAGCAGCGTAGGGCAGGGGCCCTATGGCTACACCTTC. Translation: CASSVGQGPYGYTF.

This chain links TRBV28 with TRBJ1-4, with 10 positions matching TRBD1. Unmatched junction bases numbered 4, after V lost 5 bases and J lost 4 bases. The CDR3 covers 15 residues. CDR1 is MDHEN, CDR2 SYDVKM, per germline. This chain's CDR3 is CASSPRDRGNEKLFF. The CDR3 bases are TGTGCCAGCAGTCCACGGGACAGGGGTAATGAAAAACTGTTTTTT.

The chain is built from TRBV18 and TRBJ2-3; 16 bases are shared with TRBD2. CDR3 length equals 19 residues. Germline CDR1 and CDR2: KGHSH and LQKENI. J gave up 5 bases and V 1 base, and 9 bases lay outside the gene matches. This CDR3 reads CASSPLGTSGGASEDTQYF. As DNA, the CDR3 is TGTGCCAGCTCACCACTGGGGACTAGCGGGGGGGCCTCTGAAGATACGCAGTATTTT.

The rearrangement uses TRBV29-1 and TRBJ1-5; 8 bases line up with TRBD1. Trimming at V came to 4 bases and at J to 7 bases, leaving 6 bases not matched to a gene. This CDR3 has 13 residues. The germline gives CDR1 SQVTM, CDR2 ANQGSEA. The CDR3 sequence: CSVAGQEGQPQHF. CDR3 sequence (DNA): TGCAGCGTTGCGGGACAGGAGGGGCAGCCCCAGCATTTT.